This T cell receptor beta chain was sequenced in a study of control samples from healthy donors and cancer patients. Germline V CDR1 and CDR2: LNHDA, SQIVND (reference sequence). CDR3 length: 16 residues. V lost 10 bases to trimming and J lost 7 bases; unmatched junction nucleotides: 18. Produced via immunoSEQ multiplex PCR; TCRdb's table is partial and in-frame only. The sample data list about 190,000 clones. The sequencing input was blood. This TCR was recovered from a woman aged 25 to 45 in good health. V and J are TRBV19 and TRBJ2-1; 8 bases match TRBD2. The CDR3 nucleotides are TGTGCCACCTTCGGTCGGGGGGGGGCCTTCGGTAATGAGCAGTTCTTC. This encodes CATFGRGGAFGNEQFF.